The 20 T cell receptor beta chains below were found in one sample sequenced in a study of CD8+CD57+ T cells in acquired aplastic anemia (dated by TCRdb to the late 2010s). The patients picked for sequencing were ones in whom flow cytometry had shown an expansion of CD8+CD57+ cells. The sequencer was an Illumina HiSeq 2000. TCR beta VDJ combination and CDR3 sequence profiling used genomic DNA as the template. Starting from the raw public reads, TCRdb applied fastp trimming at Q25, assembled clones with MiXCR and retained in-frame beta chains. Records with the same CDR3 protein are collapsed into one entry carrying the most frequent genes and DNA. The sample table lists over 250,000 distinct CDR3 sequences, 50% to 65% of them with a count of one. The top ten clonotypes cover roughly 1.2% of the sample. The sample was sorted CD4+, CD8+, or CD8+CD57+ T cells (not recorded which) from PBMCs. Receptors originate from a human donor with aplastic anemia.

The V call is TRBV3-1, the J call TRBJ1-1; D remains unclear. Germline V gene data show CDR1 as LGHDT and CDR2 as YNNKEL (reference sequence). The length of the CDR3 is 11 residues. Trimming left V 0 bases short and J 7 bases short, with 3 bases between. DNA for the CDR3: TGTGCCAGCAGCCAAGACTATGAAGCTTTCTTT. Protein: CASSQDYEAFF.

This sequence joins TRBV15 and TRBJ1-3; maybe TRBD1 (5 bases). The V end lost 3 bases, the J end lost 0 bases, and 18 bases lay between the germline ends. CDR1 is LNHNV, CDR2 YYDKDF, per germline (reference sequence). The CDR3 contains 18 residues. The CDR3 nucleotides read TGTGCCACCAGCAGGAGGGGTGAGGGGATTAGCTCTGGAAACACCATATATTTT. Residues: CATSRRGEGISSGNTIYF.

The chain is built from TRBV10-1 and TRBJ2-5; TRBD1 matches at 7 bases. V shed 6 bases, J shed 0 bases, and the junction held 13 bases outside the gene matches. This CDR3 is 17 amino acids long. CDR1 is WNHNN, CDR2 SYGVQD, per germline (reference sequence). CDR3: CASRWGTAQPYQETQYF. In DNA form, the CDR3 reads TGCGCCAGCAGATGGGGGACAGCTCAACCATACCAAGAGACCCAGTACTTC.

This clonotype occurred once. V gene TRBV7-9 combines with J gene TRBJ2-1; 8 bases match TRBD2. From germline, CDR1 is SEHNR and CDR2 FQNEAQ (reference sequence). The CDR3 totals 15 residues. V gave up 2 bases and J gave up 3 bases; unmatched junction bases: 3. This CDR3 is CASSLIAGNYNEQFF. CDR3 sequence (DNA): TGTGCCAGCAGCTTAATAGCGGGAAACTACAATGAGCAGTTCTTC.

This clonotype was counted ten times or more. This chain joins TRBV12-3 or TRBV12-4 and TRBJ1-1; no clear D. The length of the CDR3 is 13 residues. V lost 10 bases, J lost 3 bases, and 15 bases lay in between. In DNA, the CDR3 is TGTGCCACCAACCCTCGGGCCGACACTGAAGCTTTCTTT. Its protein product is CATNPRADTEAFF.

The chain has TRBV9 and TRBJ2-1, with unresolved D. The CDR3 consists of 14 residues. Trimming took 0 bases from V and 12 from J, leaving 16 bases between them. The V gene's germline CDR1 is SGDLS and CDR2 YYNGEE. CDR3 in amino acids: CASSVETGPVGQFF. The CDR3 bases are TGTGCCAGCAGCGTAGAGACTGGGCCCGTAGGGCAGTTCTTC.

This clonotype was seen ten or more times. The rearrangement uses TRBV6-2 or TRBV6-3 and TRBJ2-3; a weak D match, TRBD1 (5 bases). The germline gives CDR1 MNHEY, CDR2 SVGEGT. The V end was cut by 2 bases, the J end by 2 bases, with 11 bases between. The CDR3 totals 15 residues. CDR3 sequence reads: CASSYGTGNTDTQYF. The DNA for the CDR3 is TGTGCCAGCAGTTACGGTACAGGCAACACAGATACGCAGTATTTT.

The chain joins TRBV24-1 to TRBJ2-3; 8 bases are a match to TRBD1. After removal of 4 bases from V and 2 bases from J, the junction contained 7 bases not matched to a gene. The CDR3 has 16 amino acids. CDR1 KGHDR and CDR2 SFDVKD come from the germline V gene. CDR3 loop: CATSERGTGNTDTQYF. The CDR3 DNA reads as TGTGCCACCAGTGAAAGGGGGACAGGAAACACAGATACGCAGTATTTT.

The rearrangement joins TRBV19 to TRBJ2-2; D call uncertain. The germline V gene encodes CDR1 LNHDA and CDR2 SQIVND (reference sequence). The CDR3 extends over 11 amino acids. V was trimmed by 5 bases and J by 8 bases, leaving 6 bases between them. This CDR3 is CASSVGGELFF. CDR3 in DNA: TGTGCCAGTAGTGTCGGGGGGGAGCTGTTTTTT.

This clonotype has ten or more counts. The chain is built from TRBV19 and TRBJ1-2, with TRBD1 identical over 8 bases. The CDR3 has 13 amino acids. J lost 4 bases, V lost 5 bases, and 3 bases had no gene match. Germline lookup yields CDR1 LNHDA and CDR2 SQIVND (reference sequence). CDR3 nucleotides: TGTGCCAGTAGTGTCAGGGGGCCCTATGGCTACACCTTC. This translates into CASSVRGPYGYTF. The whole variable domain, remainder taken from reference TRBV19 and TRBJ1-2, is DGGITQSPKYLFRKEGQNVTLSCEQNLNHDAMYWYRQDPGQGLRLIYYSQIVNDFQKGDIAEGYSVSREKKESFPLTVTSAQKNPTAFYLCASSVRGPYGYTFGSGTRLTVV.

The chain uses TRBV15 and TRBJ2-3, with 14 bases fitting TRBD2. In germline, CDR1 is LNHNV, CDR2 YYDKDF (reference sequence). Trimming at V came to 3 bases and at J to 0 bases, leaving 8 bases not matched to a gene. CDR3 size: 19 residues. Written as DNA, the CDR3 is TGTGCCACCAGCAGGGAGGGGACTAGCGGGGGACGAAGCACAGATACGCAGTATTTT. Its translation: CATSREGTSGGRSTDTQYF.

The chain employs TRBV15 and TRBJ2-5, with 9 bases fitting TRBD2. Per germline, CDR1 LNHNV and CDR2 YYDKDF (reference sequence). The V gene end was trimmed by 5 bases and the J gene end by 4 bases; junction bases not matched to a gene: 8. This CDR3 has 15 residues. Here the CDR3 DNA reads TGTGCCACCAGCGGCGGGGGGGCCGGTGGAGAGACCCAGTACTTC. Protein: CATSGGGAGGETQYF.

The sample holds a few counts of this clonotype. The V call is TRBV5-8, the J call TRBJ1-6; the D is unclear. CDR3 length equals 9 residues. The germline V gene has CDR1 SGHTS and CDR2 YDEGEE. The V gene lost 8 bases and the J gene lost 12 bases, with 6 bases spanning the gap. As DNA, the CDR3 is TGTGCCAGTTCTCAACCCCTCCACTTT. Residues: CASSQPLHF.

The sample holds one count of this clonotype. A much larger clone lies a single base off, so this may be a read error. The chain joins TRBV27 to TRBJ1-1; D gene uncertain. Trimming shortened V by 5 bases and J by 4 bases, and 14 bases separated the two germline ends. The CDR3 has 14 amino acids. Germline lookup yields CDR1 MNHEY and CDR2 SMNVEV (reference sequence). The CDR3 is CASSNGVSSTEAFF. DNA of the CDR3: TGTGCCAGCAGTAACGGGGTGAGTAGCACTGAAGCTTTCTTT.

This clonotype was recorded at least ten times. J is TRBJ1-2 and V is TRBV19; a possible D gene is TRBD1 (6 bases). The CDR3 runs 14 residues. CDR1 and CDR2 from the germline V gene are LNHDA and SQIVND (reference sequence). The V end lost 5 bases, the J end lost 4 bases, and 14 bases lay between the germline ends. CDR3 loop: CASSLARGLYGYTF. CDR3 DNA: TGTGCCAGTAGTCTTGCCAGGGGCCTCTATGGCTACACCTTC.

This clonotype has a handful of counts. The chain is built from TRBV20-1 and TRBJ1-2, with D maybe TRBD1 (6 bases). This CDR3 spans 10 amino acids. Germline V CDR1 and CDR2: DFQATT, SNEGSKA (reference sequence). Trimming cost V 5 bases and J 6 bases, with 7 bases left between them. CDR3 in amino acids: CSAEGDGYTF. The CDR3 DNA is TGCAGTGCTGAGGGGGATGGCTACACCTTC.

V usage is TRBV7-9 and J usage is TRBJ1-5; D perhaps matches TRBD1 (5 bases). Trimming stripped 5 bases from V and 14 bases from J, with 16 bases between. This CDR3 comprises 12 residues. From germline, CDR1 is SEHNR and CDR2 FQNEAQ (reference sequence). This CDR3 reads CASSVGTFYEHF. CDR3 bases: TGTGCCAGCAGCGTCGGGACCTTCTACGAGCATTTT.

The genes are TRBV19 and TRBJ1-4, with D perhaps matching TRBD1 (6 bases). CDR1 is LNHDA, CDR2 SQIVND, per germline (reference sequence). V gave up 2 bases and J gave up 8 bases, with 15 bases separating them. This CDR3 spans 15 amino acids. CDR3 amino acids: CASSIFGRGREKLFF. The CDR3 DNA sequence: TGTGCCAGTAGTATATTCGGCAGGGGTAGGGAAAAACTGTTTTTT.

The count of this clonotype is one. The gene calls are TRBV7-3 and TRBJ2-2, with 9 bases fitting TRBD2. The junction had 3 bases not matched to a gene; V was cut back by 5 bases and J by 5 bases. Germline lookup yields CDR1 SGHTA and CDR2 FQGTGA. This CDR3 contains 14 residues. CDR3 nucleotide sequence: TGTGCCAGCAGCGCTGGACTAGCGACCGGGGAGCTGTTTTTT. Translation: CASSAGLATGELFF.

The rearrangement joins TRBV20-1 to TRBJ2-5, with D possibly TRBD2 on 6 matching bases. The CDR3 sequence is 13 residues long. Trimming pared 1 base from V and 5 bases from J, leaving 11 bases between. Looked up from germline, CDR1 is DFQATT and CDR2 is SNEGSKA (reference sequence). The CDR3 DNA reads as TGCAGTGCTAGAGGGCTAGGGAGGGAGACCCAGTACTTC. It translates to CSARGLGRETQYF.